This TCR beta chain was recorded in a study of spatial heterogeneity in lung cancer (dated by TCRdb to the late 2010s). In terms of the full investigation: Beta-chain transcripts were consistently detected in greater numbers than alpha-chain transcripts, which likely reflects a higher abundance of beta-chain transcripts. In the raw uncorrected reads, each unique combination of TCR and UMI appeared more than ten times on average. The study quantitatively compared TCR alpha and beta repertoires across multiple tumor regions, matched nontumor lung and blood in non-small cell lung cancer. The study linked features of the TCR repertoire to counts of nonsynonymous mutations, which were determined by whole-exome sequencing of tumor tissue. At surgery, both alpha and beta chains were TCR-sequenced in under 250 tumor regions, roughly 64 matched nontumor lung samples and 56 PBMC samples. What the study reported, not specific to this receptor: Additional single-cell paired TCR alpha and beta sequencing was considered necessary to confirm, at a functional level, the hypothesis that regional TCRs recognize regional mutations.

The library came from 5' RACE. Sequenced on a NextSeq 500. The TCR library protocol attached a unique molecular identifier to each TCR cDNA molecule to allow correction of PCR and sequencing errors. The study's own analysis went as follows. Decombinator tools were used for TCR identification, UMI-based error correction and CDR3 extraction. Expanded TCRs were defined as those above a frequency of 2 per 1,000, corresponding to the top 1% of the tumor frequency distribution. Renyi diversity was computed with the R vegan package after each repertoire had been subsampled 100 times to 5,000 TCRs. CDR3 similarity networks were built from amino acid triplet string-kernel similarity, with CDR3s being connected when pairwise similarity was above 0.82. TCRdb reanalyzed the raw reads on its own, using fastp at Q25 for trimming and MiXCR for clone calling, and kept in-frame beta chains. Every CDR3 protein is listed once, alongside the most common genes and DNA of its rows. TCRdb's processing, not the authors', yielded these V and J calls. The sample table contains some 5,000 distinct CDR3 sequences; only one count was recorded for about 3.9% of them. The top ten constitute under 15% of the sample.

Sample time point, as interpreted from the label and publication: sample taken at primary tumor resection. Donors were some 78 patients with early-stage, untreated non-small cell lung cancer from the lung TRACERx cohort. Whole RNA extracted from tumor and nontumor lung tissue, or from cryopreserved PBMC samples, was used for TCR sequencing without cell sorting. Patients were selected for TCR sequencing only if sufficient RNA was available from at least two tumor regions. Before being selected, tumor and adjacent nontumor lung specimens were reviewed by a lung pathologist. As for this clonotype: The target of this receptor is not known. Base qualities were left out, and no much larger clone turns up one base away.

Sequencing was performed on normal lung tissue next to the tumor, taken at surgery. This receptor was obtained from a male donor with early-stage non-small cell lung cancer.

Read as DNA, the sequence is TGTGCCAGCAGCACGACAGGGCTCTCTGGAAACACCATATATTTT. Its protein product is CASSTTGLSGNTIYF. The sequence joins TRBV21-1 to TRBJ1-3; no DNA check was done on the table's D call, TRBD1. TRBV21-1 is classified as a pseudogene. The CDR3 sequence holds 15 residues, the cysteine and phenylalanine included. The read is trimmed to its CDR3 DNA, 45 bases read in frame from base 1.